What follows are 4 T cell receptor beta chains derived from one specimen sequenced in a study of T cell repertoires in ileal Crohn's disease. Time point: neoterminal ileum biopsy at postoperative endoscopy, about 6 months after surgery. This table comes from immunoSEQ multiplex PCR, and its TCRdb copy is limited to in-frame clones, with some not included. This sample has around 13,000 clones; around 80% occur once, and the top ten carry just over 4.5%. The sample consisted of ileal tissue. These receptors were taken from an adult with Crohn's disease.

The genes are TRBV6-4 and TRBJ2-2, with 9 bases that match TRBD2. The germline V gene encodes CDR1 MRHNA and CDR2 SNTAGT. The CDR3 has 14 amino acids. V shed 8 bases and J 6 bases; nucleotides not matched to a gene: 7. The CDR3 sequence is CASGGGGVAGELFF. The CDR3 DNA sequence: TGTGCCAGCGGCGGCGGGGGGGTCGCCGGGGAGCTGTTTTTT.

The CDR3 spells CASSVGGGTGELFF. The CDR3 coding sequence is TGTGCCAGCAGTGTCGGGGGTGGCACCGGGGAGCTGTTTTTT. The rearrangement joins TRBV6-4 to TRBJ2-2; the D gene is possibly TRBD2 (6 bases). V lost 4 bases and J 4 bases, leaving 10 bases between the germline ends. The V gene's germline CDR1 is MRHNA and CDR2 SNTAGT. The CDR3 contains 14 residues.

This clone was observed a handful of times. The chain employs TRBV29-1 and TRBJ2-2; D is unresolved. The CDR3 consists of 15 residues. Germline loops: CDR1 SQVTM, CDR2 ANQGSEA. Trimming stripped 0 bases from V and 2 bases from J, with 10 bases between. CDR3: CSVEESTDNTGELFF. The CDR3 coding sequence is TGCAGCGTTGAAGAATCCACAGACAACACCGGGGAGCTGTTTTTT.

The V gene is TRBV6-4, the J gene TRBJ2-3; 11 bases map to TRBD2. The CDR3 spans 16 residues. The ends lost 2 bases at V and 0 bases at J; junction bases unmatched: 1. Germline CDR1 is MRHNA and CDR2 is SNTAGT. This CDR3 reads CASSDVAGGSTDTQYF. CDR3 in DNA: TGTGCCAGCAGTGACGTAGCGGGAGGGAGCACAGATACGCAGTATTTT.